This T cell receptor beta chain is drawn from a study of blood T cell repertoires in COVID-19. On the study more broadly: T cells, B-cell-depleted T cells, or PBMCs provided the cDNA or gDNA that served as material.

Per the study methods: Amplification from reference gene primers served as the basis for estimated nucleated cell counts. Data came from immunoSEQ multiplex PCR; TCRdb stores just in-frame clones and leaves some out. D and trimming come from the DNA, and the V and J calls and clone size come from that table. The table includes around 150,000 clones, 70% to 90% detected once. CDR1 and CDR2 (germline): SGDLS, YYNGEE. This CDR3 has 12 amino acids. After removal of 2 bases from V and 5 bases from J, the junction contained 1 base not matched to a gene. V usage is TRBV9 and J usage is TRBJ2-7; 7 nucleotides line up with TRBD1. The receptor was isolated from a woman aged 50 to 60 with acute or convalescent COVID-19. The sample taken for sequencing was peripheral blood. The CDR3 here is CASSVTGDEQYF. CDR3 in DNA: TGTGCCAGCAGCGTTACAGGGGACGAGCAGTACTTC. The variable domain in full, with the rest retrieved from reference TRBV9 and TRBJ2-7, is DSGVTQTPKHLITATGQRVTLRCSPRSGDLSVYWYQQSLDQGLQFLIQYYNGEERAKGNILERFSAQQFPDLHSELNLSSLELGDSALYFCASSVTGDEQYFGPGTRLTVT.